This T cell receptor (gamma chain) comes out of a study of gamma-delta chains in newborns, infants, children (dated by TCRdb to the late 2010s). General notes on the study: According to the title of the study, polyclonal expansion of innate gammadelta T cells immediately after birth is driven by microbial exposure. How innate gammadelta T cell populations in human newborns were shaped by microbial exposure immediately after birth was investigated in the study.

Sequencing was carried out with an Illumina MiSeq. TCRdb reprocessed the public reads with the caller CATT; rows with the same DNA were merged afterwards. This sample gives 1,000 to 1,500 gamma-chain clones in total; 50% to 70% of them show up just once. The ten largest clones take up about 9% of the sample. CDR1 and CDR2 (VENAVY, YDSYNSRV) derive from the germline V gene. V and J are trimmed by 6 bases and 7 bases, and the gene matches miss 9 bases of the junction. Taken from cysteine to phenylalanine, the CDR3 has 12 residues. Kept here is only the CDR3 DNA, which spans 36 bases and is read in frame from base 1. This clone is identified as large (0.1 to 1%). What this receptor recognizes is not known. Base qualities are not at hand, and no much larger clone is one base apart.

Sequenced material: blood. This receptor chain uses TRGV8 and TRGJ1 or TRGJ2. This receptor was obtained from a child who was a newborn, infant or young child, either healthy, febrile or measles-vaccinated (not recorded which). The CDR3: CATWIYGYKKLF. The nucleotides read TGTGCCACCTGGATCTATGGCTATAAGAAACTCTTT.